One sample yielded the 22 T cell receptor beta chains listed below, sequenced in a study of spatial heterogeneity in lung cancer. The time point: blood at routine non-recurrence follow-up after resection. TCRdb re-analysed the 5' RACE reads in MiXCR, keeping a single row per CDR3 protein. The table has about 46,000 distinct CDR3 sequences, 10% to 15% seen once. The sample consisted of PBMCs, taken at follow-up. Receptors originate from a male donor with early-stage non-small cell lung cancer.

This clonotype was seen ten or more times. V and J are TRBV11-1 and TRBJ2-2; 7 bases fit TRBD1. Trimming removed 0 bases from V and 1 base from J; junction bases left unmatched: 8. The germline V gene encodes CDR1 SGHAT and CDR2 FQDESV (reference sequence). This CDR3 contains 18 residues. CDR3 nucleotide sequence: TGTGCCAGCAGCTTAGCCAGAAGCCAGGGGGTGAACACCGGGGAGCTGTTTTTT. Protein sequence: CASSLARSQGVNTGELFF.

This clonotype was detected only a few times. This sequence joins TRBV7-8 and TRBJ2-1, with a possible D match to TRBD2 (6 bases). Germline-derived CDR1 and CDR2 are SGHVS and FQNEAQ. There are 17 residues in the CDR3. Between the trimmed V and J ends, which lost 2 bases and 7 bases, there was a span of 21 bases. CDR3 sequence (DNA): TGTGCCAGCAGCTTATTATCCTCGACTCGTCGGGGGAATGAGCAGTTCTTC. Residues: CASSLLSSTRRGNEQFF.

This clonotype was counted only a few times. V and J are TRBV27 and TRBJ2-1; 8 nucleotides match TRBD2. CDR1 MNHEY and CDR2 SMNVEV come from the germline V gene (reference sequence). Unmatched junction bases numbered 15, after V lost 7 bases and J lost 10 bases. This CDR3 spans 15 amino acids. The CDR3 loop reads CASNLPGREGGEQFF. CDR3 DNA sequence: TGTGCCAGCAACCTCCCCGGACGGGAGGGAGGAGAGCAGTTCTTC.

This clonotype was recorded at least ten times. The chain uses TRBV2 and TRBJ1-1; 7 bases align to TRBD1. J was trimmed by 4 bases and V by 9 bases; bases with no gene match: 11. Germline V gene sequence: CDR1 SNHLY, CDR2 FYNNEI. The CDR3 length is 14 residues. The CDR3 here is CASTSRQGITEAFF. For the CDR3, the DNA is TGTGCCAGTACGAGTAGACAGGGTATCACTGAAGCTTTCTTT.

This clonotype was observed a few times. The chain uses TRBV9 and TRBJ2-1, with D tentatively TRBD2 (6 bases). Trimming cost V 0 bases and J 6 bases, with 16 bases left between them. Germline V CDR1 and CDR2: SGDLS, YYNGEE. The CDR3 contains 16 residues. The CDR3 reads CASSVASSEGINEQFF. In DNA, the CDR3 is TGTGCCAGCAGCGTAGCTTCTAGCGAGGGGATCAATGAGCAGTTCTTC.

In its sample, this clonotype was seen a few times. The chain couples TRBV7-2 to TRBJ2-5, with TRBD1 identical over 7 bases. Per the germline V gene, CDR1 is SGHTA and CDR2 is FQGNSA. J gave up 4 bases and V 4 bases, and 9 bases lay outside the gene matches. This CDR3 is 15 amino acids long. Here the CDR3 reads CASSSYRGRGETQYF. Here the CDR3 DNA reads TGTGCCAGCAGCTCATACAGGGGTCGGGGAGAGACCCAGTACTTC.

V gene TRBV20-1 combines with J gene TRBJ2-7, with D possibly being TRBD1 (5 bases). In germline, CDR1 is DFQATT, CDR2 SNEGSKA (reference sequence). Trimming cost V 4 bases and J 7 bases, with 17 bases left between them. CDR3 length: 13 residues. The CDR3 sequence is CSATDRAGWEQYF. For the CDR3, the DNA is TGCAGTGCTACAGACCGTGCAGGGTGGGAGCAGTACTTC.

This clonotype was seen a handful of times. The genes are TRBV20-1 and TRBJ2-7; 7 nucleotides agree with TRBD1. CDR3 length: 16 residues. V was pared by 4 bases and J by 3 bases, with 15 bases of the junction left unmatched. The germline V gene has CDR1 DFQATT and CDR2 SNEGSKA (reference sequence). The CDR3 DNA sequence: TGCAGTGCTACACCGCCAGACAGGGCTACATTCTACGAGCAGTACTTC. Translation gives CSATPPDRATFYEQYF.

V usage is TRBV29-1 and J usage is TRBJ1-5; D may be TRBD1 (6 bases). V lost 5 bases, J lost 1 base, and 9 bases lay in between. CDR1 is SQVTM, CDR2 ANQGSEA, per germline. The CDR3 loop spans 13 amino acids. The CDR3 region is CSVLGQSNQPQHF. The CDR3 DNA reads as TGCAGCGTTCTCGGACAGAGCAATCAGCCCCAGCATTTT.

This clonotype was counted many times. The chain carries TRBV29-1 and TRBJ2-1; TRBD2 matches at 11 bases. V lost 6 bases, J lost 4 bases, and 11 bases stayed unmatched. This CDR3 has 16 amino acids. The germline gives CDR1 SQVTM, CDR2 ANQGSEA. CDR3 nucleotides: TGCAGCGTCGATGCTGGGACTAGCGGAATGTACAATGAGCAGTTCTTC. It translates to CSVDAGTSGMYNEQFF.

Details on this clonotype: This may be a read error: a much more frequent sequence differs by one nucleotide. This sequence joins TRBV12-3 or TRBV12-4 and TRBJ1-2; no firm D call. Deletions cut 5 bases from V and 6 bases from J, with 10 bases between. CDR3 length: 12 amino acids. CDR3 sequence (DNA): TGTGCCAGCAGTCCCTGTGGCCATGGCTACACCTTC. Translated: CASSPCGHGYTF.

This clonotype has only a few counts. The chain joins TRBV6-2 or TRBV6-3 to TRBJ2-1, with TRBD2 identical over 12 bases. Germline V CDR1 and CDR2: MNHEY, SVGEGT. The CDR3 has 17 residues. The ends lost 6 bases at V and 4 bases at J; junction bases unmatched: 10. The CDR3 nucleotides read TGTGCCAGCAGGCCCCCTAGCGGGGGGGGCATATACAATGAGCAGTTCTTC. This translates into CASRPPSGGGIYNEQFF.

The DNA of the CDR3 is TGTGCCAGCAGCTTAAGCCAGGGGGCCCTCTCTAAGACTGAAGCTTTCTTT. Translation: CASSLSQGALSKTEAFF. The chain carries TRBV7-9 and TRBJ1-1, with TRBD1 matching over 8 bases. The CDR3 loop spans 17 amino acids. Losses at the gene ends were 2 bases for V and 5 bases for J; bases not matched to a gene: 13. CDR1 is SEHNR and CDR2 is FQNEAQ in the germline V gene (reference sequence).

In this sample, this clonotype turned up many times. The chain couples TRBV20-1 to TRBJ1-3; TRBD1 matches 7 bases. CDR1 is DFQATT, CDR2 SNEGSKA, per germline (reference sequence). After removal of 2 bases from V and 7 bases from J, the junction contained 14 bases not matched to a gene. The CDR3 is 16 amino acids. The CDR3 region is CSARSFDRVLSNTIYF. The CDR3 nucleotides are TGCAGTGCTAGATCCTTCGACAGGGTGTTATCGAACACCATATATTTT.

This clonotype was recorded many times. CDR3 protein: CAISPGGSRGHNEQFF. The CDR3 DNA follows: TGTGCCATCAGCCCCGGGGGGAGCAGGGGCCACAATGAGCAGTTCTTC. The chain uses TRBV10-3 and TRBJ2-1, with a weak D call TRBD2 (7 bases). V lost 6 bases to trimming and J lost 5 bases, with 20 bases between them. The CDR3 has 16 amino acids. CDR1 is ENHRY, CDR2 SYGVKD, per germline.

This clonotype occurred many times. V gene TRBV5-6 combines with J gene TRBJ1-4, with unresolved D. There are 14 residues in the CDR3. The V gene's germline CDR1 is SGHDT and CDR2 YYEEEE. V shed 0 bases and J shed 8 bases, with 11 bases lying between them. The CDR3 DNA is TGTGCCAGCAGCTTGGGAACATTGGAGGAAAAACTGTTTTTT. It encodes CASSLGTLEEKLFF.

Details on this clonotype: A much larger clonotype is one base distant, so this may be a read error. The chain joins TRBV6-2 or TRBV6-3 to TRBJ2-7; D not resolved. Germline V gene lookup returns CDR1 MNHEY and CDR2 SVGEGT. This CDR3 region has 12 residues. V lost 7 bases, J lost 0 bases, and 7 bases lay in between. The CDR3 protein is CASIGPSYEQYF. The DNA for the CDR3 is TGTGCCAGCATCGGCCCCTCCTACGAGCAGTACTTC.

Ten or more counts support this clonotype. The chain combines TRBV2 with TRBJ2-1, with unresolved D. Germline V lookup: CDR1 SNHLY, CDR2 FYNNEI. The length of the CDR3 is 10 residues. V lost 6 bases, J lost 7 bases, and 4 bases lay in between. Here the CDR3 DNA reads TGTGCCAGCAGAGGAAATGAGCAGTTCTTC. Protein product: CASRGNEQFF.

The chain couples TRBV5-1 to TRBJ2-7; 8 nucleotides line up with TRBD1. Trimming took 1 base from V and 7 from J; bases not matched to a gene: 7. The length of the CDR3 is 14 residues. CDR1 and CDR2 from the germline V gene are SGHRS and YFSETQ. The CDR3 region is CASSLRQGAGEQYF. CDR3 DNA: TGCGCCAGCAGCTTGCGGCAGGGGGCAGGGGAGCAGTACTTC.

This clonotype came up many times. This sequence joins TRBV6-5 and TRBJ1-3; D remains ambiguous. The length of the CDR3 is 15 residues. Trimming took 0 bases from V and 5 from J, leaving 11 bases between them. CDR1 MNHEY and CDR2 SVGAGI come from the germline V gene. The CDR3 DNA sequence: TGTGCCAGCAGTTACTCTCAACGGAAAAGAAACACCATATATTTT. The encoded protein is CASSYSQRKRNTIYF.

This clonotype was recorded many times. The gene calls are TRBV30 and TRBJ1-6; D gene uncertain. Trimming removed 0 bases from V and 8 bases from J, with 14 bases in between. Germline CDR1 is GTSNPN and CDR2 is SVGIG (reference sequence). The CDR3 runs to 15 residues. The chain's CDR3 is CAWSVVPSTDSPLHF. Written as DNA, the CDR3 is TGTGCCTGGAGTGTAGTGCCGTCCACTGATTCACCCCTCCACTTT.

This clonotype was detected ten times or more. The rearrangement joins TRBV6-2 or TRBV6-3 to TRBJ1-2, with a weak D call TRBD1 (6 bases). CDR3 length equals 13 residues. Trimming took 6 bases from V and 5 from J, leaving 13 bases between them. CDR1 and CDR2 (germline): MNHEY, SVGEGT. The CDR3 protein is CASRRTVLYGYTF. The CDR3 nucleotides are TGTGCCAGCAGGAGGACAGTCTTGTATGGCTACACCTTC.